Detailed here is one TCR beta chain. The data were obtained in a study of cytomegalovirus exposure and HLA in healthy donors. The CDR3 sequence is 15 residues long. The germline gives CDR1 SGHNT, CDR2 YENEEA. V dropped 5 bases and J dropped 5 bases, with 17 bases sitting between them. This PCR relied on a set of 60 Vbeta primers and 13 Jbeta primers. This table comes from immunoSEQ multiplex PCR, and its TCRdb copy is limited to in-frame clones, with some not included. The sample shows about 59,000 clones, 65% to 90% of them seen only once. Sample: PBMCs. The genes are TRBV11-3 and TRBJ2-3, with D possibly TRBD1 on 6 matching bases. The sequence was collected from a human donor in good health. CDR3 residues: CASSTTHRDKDTQYF. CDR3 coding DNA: TGTGCCAGCAGCACAACCCACAGGGATAAAGATACGCAGTATTTT. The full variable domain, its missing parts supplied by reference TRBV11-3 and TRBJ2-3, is EAGVVQSPRYKIIEKKQPVAFWCNPISGHNTLYWYLQNLGQGPELLIRYENEEAVDDSQLPKDRFSAERLKGVDSTLKIQPAELGDSAVYLCASSTTHRDKDTQYFGPGTRLTVL.